This T cell receptor beta chain was sequenced in a study of cytomegalovirus exposure and HLA in healthy donors. Study-wide context: A data release that came early held tens of millions of unique TCRs from HLA-typed donors. Study-level results: When analyzed later, the rates of TCR association showed variation by HLA locus, with DRB1 the most and HLA-C the fewest. On later analysis, the bulk of CMV-associated TCR beta chains appeared to be HLA-restricted.

The primer mix had 60 Vbeta and 13 Jbeta primers. Here immunoSEQ multiplex PCR was the method, and the copy in TCRdb shows in-frame clones only, minus some. Here the sample spans 150,000 to 200,000 clones, 80% to 90% being singletons. Concerning this clone itself: Its matching antigen is unknown.

Trimming cost V 6 bases and J 8 bases, with 19 bases left between them. Germline assignment: CDR1 MDHEN and CDR2 SYDVKM. The CDR3 covers 14 residues. This TCR came from a man in his late teens or twenties in good health and CMV-seropositive. What was sequenced was PBMCs. The V call is TRBV28, the J call TRBJ1-1, with D tentatively TRBD1 (5 bases). The CDR3 nucleotides read TGTGCCAGCAGCACCCCTCCCATTACAGGAGAAGCTTTCTTT. It specifies CASSTPPITGEAFF.